The 25 T cell receptor beta chains reported below all come from one sample, sequenced in a study of shared clonotypes between healthy human individuals. Assay: immunoSEQ multiplex PCR; the TCRdb copy retains only in-frame clones and omits some. The sample holds around 500,000 clones; more than 75% are singletons and the top ten take around 12%. Sequencing input: PBMCs. These TCRs come from a woman between 40 and 55 years old in good health. Some clones in this sample may be carry-over from other donors' samples.

The V gene is TRBV5-1, the J gene TRBJ2-1; 10 positions match TRBD2. The trim removed 4 bases at V and 4 bases at J, leaving 5 bases unmatched. Germline lookup yields CDR1 SGHRS and CDR2 YFSETQ. CDR3 length: 15 residues. CDR3 loop: CASSQGLAKYNEQFF. The CDR3 nucleotides read TGCGCCAGCAGCCAGGGACTAGCGAAATACAATGAGCAGTTCTTC.

This clone was picked up many times. The gene calls are TRBV6-4 and TRBJ2-3, with 9 bases matching TRBD1. Trimming cost V 6 bases and J 3 bases; bases outside gene matches: 7. The CDR3 has 15 amino acids. CDR1 MRHNA and CDR2 SNTAGT come from the germline V gene. The CDR3 loop reads CASRTGTGPTDTQYF. The CDR3 bases are TGTGCCAGCAGGACGGGGACAGGGCCAACAGATACGCAGTATTTT.

This chain links TRBV7-9 with TRBJ1-5, with 9 bases identical to TRBD1. Trimming at V came to 1 base and at J to 6 bases, leaving 7 bases not matched to a gene. Germline CDR1 reads SEHNR; CDR2 reads FQNEAQ (reference sequence). The CDR3 length is 16 residues. DNA for the CDR3: TGTGCCAGCAGCTTAGGGGACAGGGTTACTGGTCAGCCCCAGCATTTT. This encodes CASSLGDRVTGQPQHF.

This clone was seen a single time. CDR3 protein: CASSLQDASVGPQHF. The CDR3 DNA reads as TGTGCCAGCAGCTTACAGGATGCGTCGGTTGGGCCCCAGCATTTT. This rearrangement joins TRBV7-2 to TRBJ1-5; D gene uncertain. The CDR3 runs to 15 residues. CDR1 SGHTA and CDR2 FQGNSA come from the germline V gene. V was clipped by 2 bases and J by 9 bases, with 17 bases between them.

This rearrangement joins TRBV19 to TRBJ2-1; 8 bases line up with TRBD2. Germline CDR1 reads LNHDA; CDR2 reads SQIVND (reference sequence). The CDR3 is 16 amino acids. With 0 bases clipped from V and 3 bases from J, the junction kept 4 bases outside the gene matches. The CDR3 here is CASSIDAGGGYNEQFF. As DNA, the CDR3 is TGTGCCAGTAGTATAGATGCGGGGGGAGGCTACAATGAGCAGTTCTTC.

This clone has more than one count but fewer than ten. This rearrangement joins TRBV6-5 to TRBJ2-7; D is undetermined. Germline values: CDR1 MNHEY, CDR2 SVGAGI. The CDR3 runs 14 residues. V was cut by 5 bases and J by 0 bases, with 11 bases left in between. DNA for the CDR3: TGTGCCAGCAGTAACCCAAGCAGCTCCTACGAGCAGTACTTC. Its protein product is CASSNPSSSYEQYF.

A remark on this clone: This sequence may be a read error, since a much larger clone differs from it by one base. Other DNA sequences in the same sample also yield this CDR3. This rearrangement joins TRBV25-1 to TRBJ1-5; a weak D match, TRBD1 (5 bases). Trimming removed 5 bases from V and 5 bases from J, with 13 bases in between. The CDR3 length is 14 residues. CDR1 is MGHDK, CDR2 SYGVNS, per germline. This chain's CDR3 is CASSNGQGHQPQHF. The CDR3 nucleotides are TGTGCCAGCAGTAACGGACAAGGACATCAGCCCCAGCATTTT.

The V gene is TRBV5-1, the J gene TRBJ2-1; a weak D match, TRBD2 (6 bases). Germline-derived CDR1 and CDR2 are SGHRS and YFSETQ. Trimming took off 4 bases at V and 2 bases at J, with 13 bases between the two ends. The CDR3 contains 15 residues. The CDR3 spells CASSLGTRPYNEQFF. The CDR3 DNA follows: TGCGCCAGCAGCCTTGGGACTCGTCCCTACAATGAGCAGTTCTTC.

The chain recombines TRBV5-4 with TRBJ1-4; maybe TRBD1 (6 bases). The CDR3 has 13 residues. From germline, CDR1 is SGHNT and CDR2 YYREEE (reference sequence). V was pared by 5 bases and J by 8 bases, with 13 bases between. This CDR3 is CASSPAQGEKLFF. The CDR3 coding sequence is TGTGCCAGCAGTCCCGCCCAGGGGGAAAAACTGTTTTTT.

This clone was counted a few times. This sequence joins TRBV7-3 and TRBJ2-2, with no clear D. The CDR3 contains 16 residues. Trimming cost V 0 bases and J 1 base, with 9 bases left between them. Germline CDR1 reads SGHTA; CDR2 reads FQGTGA. The CDR3, as DNA: TGTGCCAGCAGCTTAACGGCCCTACAGAACACCGGGGAGCTGTTTTTT. Protein: CASSLTALQNTGELFF.

Points on this clone: An end of the junction differs from the germline gene, which may be a read error. The V call is TRBV7-2, the J call TRBJ2-7, with 7 bases identical to TRBD1. In germline, CDR1 is SGHTA, CDR2 FQGNSA. This CDR3 has 16 amino acids. CDR3 protein: CASSLEYSRGRYEQCF. Written as DNA, the CDR3 is TGTGCCAGCAGCTTAGAGTATTCGAGGGGGCGGTACGAGCAGTGCTTC. Combining the CDR3 with reference TRBV7-2 and TRBJ2-7 gives the whole variable domain GAGVSQSPSNKVTEKGKDVELRCDPISGHTALYWYRQSLGQGLEFLIYFQGNSAPDKSGLPSDRFSAERTGGSVSTLTIQRTQQEDSAVYLCASSLEYSRGRYEQCFGPGTRLTVT.

V is TRBV11-2 and J is TRBJ2-5; D might be TRBD2 (7 bases). Between the trimmed V and J ends, which lost 6 bases and 7 bases, there was a span of 9 bases. Germline V CDR1 and CDR2: SGHAT, FQNNGV. The CDR3 is 11 residues long. This CDR3 reads CASRGGPTQYF. CDR3 nucleotides: TGTGCCAGCAGGGGGGGGCCGACCCAGTACTTC.

This chain uses TRBV28 with TRBJ2-1; 10 bases match TRBD2. The CDR3 has 13 amino acids. Trimming removed 2 bases from V and 8 bases from J; junction bases left unmatched: 0. Germline CDR1 and CDR2: MDHEN and SYDVKM. CDR3 region: CASSLLAGDEQFF. CDR3 DNA sequence: TGTGCCAGCAGTTTACTAGCGGGAGATGAGCAGTTCTTC.

Here the CDR3 reads CASSPSLPGQGYNEQFF. The CDR3 DNA is TGTGCCAGCAGCCCCTCCTTACCGGGACAGGGGTACAATGAGCAGTTCTTC. This rearrangement joins TRBV28 to TRBJ2-1; TRBD1 matches at 10 bases. The CDR3 loop spans 17 amino acids. Germline assignment: CDR1 MDHEN and CDR2 SYDVKM. The ends lost 6 bases at V and 4 bases at J; junction bases unmatched: 12.

A note on this clone: The sample carries other DNA sequences with the same CDR3. The CDR3 loop is CASSFGQNYGYTF. The CDR3, as DNA: TGCGCCAGCAGCTTTGGTCAAAACTATGGCTACACCTTC. The chain uses TRBV5-1 and TRBJ1-2; D is uncertain. The CDR3 spans 13 residues. Trimming pared 2 bases from V and 2 bases from J, leaving 7 bases between. Germline CDR1 reads SGHRS; CDR2 reads YFSETQ.

This chain joins TRBV19 and TRBJ2-7; D is undetermined. The V end lost 2 bases, the J end lost 7 bases, and 21 bases lay between the germline ends. The germline V gene has CDR1 LNHDA and CDR2 SQIVND (reference sequence). This CDR3 region has 16 residues. The CDR3 nucleotides are TGTGCCAGTAGTATACTCGAGGCCCCGAAAACGGAAGAGCAGTACTTC. Its protein is CASSILEAPKTEEQYF.

J is TRBJ1-1 and V is TRBV2, with TRBD1 as a possible D gene (5 bases). The germline CDR1 and CDR2 sequences are SNHLY and FYNNEI. The CDR3 has 14 residues. Trimming left V 6 bases short and J 4 bases short, with 15 bases between. The CDR3 sequence: CASRDSGGGTEAFF. CDR3 DNA sequence: TGTGCCAGCAGGGATAGCGGGGGGGGCACTGAAGCTTTCTTT.

The chain carries TRBV13 and TRBJ2-1; 11 nucleotides line up with TRBD2. This CDR3 has 16 amino acids. The J segment lost 2 bases and the V segment lost 5 bases, leaving 5 bases of the junction unmatched. Germline V gene sequence: CDR1 PRHDT, CDR2 FYEKMQ (reference sequence). CDR3: CASSLSGRATYNEQFF. The DNA for the CDR3 is TGTGCCAGCAGCCTTAGCGGGAGGGCCACCTACAATGAGCAGTTCTTC.

V and J are TRBV2 and TRBJ2-7, with D uncertain. The CDR3 has 12 amino acids. The germline V gene has CDR1 SNHLY and CDR2 FYNNEI. V was cut by 8 bases and J by 4 bases, with 12 bases left in between. The CDR3 is CASSGRSYEQYF. The DNA for the CDR3 is TGTGCCAGCTCGGGCAGATCTTACGAGCAGTACTTC.

This rearrangement joins TRBV4-2 to TRBJ2-3; 8 bases map to TRBD2. The CDR3 is 18 residues long. Germline loops: CDR1 LGHNA, CDR2 YNFKEQ. With 1 base clipped from V and 4 bases from J, the junction kept 13 bases outside the gene matches. DNA for the CDR3: TGTGCCAGCAGCCAAGCCGGGCCTAGCGGGTCCCTGGCAGATACGCAGTATTTT. This encodes CASSQAGPSGSLADTQYF.

The chain couples TRBV5-1 to TRBJ1-2, with 8 bases aligning to TRBD1. The CDR3 extends over 13 amino acids. V trimming: 4 bases; J trimming: 6 bases; junction bases outside the gene matches: 5. Germline V gene data show CDR1 as SGHRS and CDR2 as YFSETQ. As DNA, the CDR3 is TGCGCCAGCAGCACAGGACAGGGTGATGGCTACACCTTC. Residues: CASSTGQGDGYTF.

The chain uses TRBV10-3 and TRBJ1-4; D is unresolved. The CDR3 totals 15 residues. V lost 0 bases to trimming and J lost 5 bases, with 10 bases between them. Germline V CDR1 and CDR2: ENHRY, SYGVKD. CDR3 DNA: TGTGCCATCAGTGAGTCCCGGGATCAAAATGAAAAACTGTTTTTT. Amino acids: CAISESRDQNEKLFF.

The chain links TRBV7-2 to TRBJ1-3; 8 nucleotides line up with TRBD1. The CDR3 sequence is 15 residues long. The germline V gene encodes CDR1 SGHTA and CDR2 FQGNSA. V lost 7 bases, J lost 2 bases, and 7 bases stayed unmatched. In DNA form, the CDR3 reads TGTGCCAGCACCATAAAGACAGGGGCTGGAAACACCATATATTTT. Protein: CASTIKTGAGNTIYF. Based on the CDR3 plus reference TRBV7-2 and TRBJ1-3, the full variable domain is GAGVSQSPSNKVTEKGKDVELRCDPISGHTALYWYRQSLGQGLEFLIYFQGNSAPDKSGLPSDRFSAERTGGSVSTLTIQRTQQEDSAVYLCASTIKTGAGNTIYFGEGSWLTVV.

The chain couples TRBV5-1 to TRBJ2-1; 7 bases map to TRBD1. J lost 5 bases, V lost 3 bases, and 11 bases had no gene match. CDR1 is SGHRS and CDR2 is YFSETQ in the germline V gene. This CDR3 contains 16 residues. The CDR3 nucleotides read TGCGCCAGCAGCTCGACAGGGACGAATCCAAACAATGAGCAGTTCTTC. Protein: CASSSTGTNPNNEQFF.

The V and J genes are TRBV15 and TRBJ1-1; D possibly corresponds to TRBD1 (5 bases). This CDR3 is built from 13 residues. Trimming stripped 11 bases from V and 7 bases from J, with 20 bases between. The germline V gene encodes CDR1 LNHNV and CDR2 YYDKDF (reference sequence). CDR3: CASKQVLMGEAFF. The CDR3 DNA reads TGTGCCTCCAAACAGGTTCTAATGGGTGAAGCTTTCTTT.